The clone carrying this TCR beta chain was detected only once. Its specificity is not known. The ends were cut back, 0 bases at V and 7 bases at J, with 25 bases in the middle. Germline assignment: CDR1 MNHEY and CDR2 SVGAGI. This CDR3 comprises 18 residues. The data were taken from a study of identical twins. Study findings and constraints: Abundant cord blood beta clonotypes carried fewer insertions; memory repertoires showed none. Zero-insertion analyses could be partly confounded by invariant MAIT and iNKT cells. Among monozygotic twins, out-of-frame TCR alpha sharing exceeded what models predicted.

Using its own MiXCR run on the 5' RACE reads, TCRdb lists one record per CDR3 protein. The sample contains some 1,700,000 distinct CDR3 sequences, 25% to 35% of which appear only once. This chain uses TRBV6-5 with TRBJ2-7, with D unresolved. This TCR came from a newborn girl in good health. Sequences were obtained from cord blood. The CDR3 here is CASSYSTGSLGFVGEQYF. The CDR3 DNA reads as TGTGCCAGCAGTTACTCTACGGGTAGCCTTGGGTTCGTGGGTGAGCAGTACTTC.